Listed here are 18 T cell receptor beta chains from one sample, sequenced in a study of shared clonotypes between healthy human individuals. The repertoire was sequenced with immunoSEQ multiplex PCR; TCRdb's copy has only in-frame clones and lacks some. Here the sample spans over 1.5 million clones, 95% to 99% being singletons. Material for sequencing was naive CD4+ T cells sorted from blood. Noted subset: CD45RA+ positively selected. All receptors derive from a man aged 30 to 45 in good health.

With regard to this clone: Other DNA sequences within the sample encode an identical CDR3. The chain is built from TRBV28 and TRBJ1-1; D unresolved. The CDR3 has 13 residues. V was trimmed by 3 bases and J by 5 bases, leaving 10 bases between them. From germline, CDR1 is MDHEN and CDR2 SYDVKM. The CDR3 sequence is CASSFLAGTEAFF. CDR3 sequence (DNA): TGTGCCAGCAGTTTTTTGGCGGGGACTGAAGCTTTCTTT.

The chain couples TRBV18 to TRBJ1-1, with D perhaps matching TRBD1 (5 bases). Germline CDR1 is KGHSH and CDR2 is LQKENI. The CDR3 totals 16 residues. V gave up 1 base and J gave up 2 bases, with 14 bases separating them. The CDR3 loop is CASSPRDLPINTEAFF. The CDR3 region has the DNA TGTGCCAGCTCACCACGGGACCTACCTATAAACACTGAAGCTTTCTTT.

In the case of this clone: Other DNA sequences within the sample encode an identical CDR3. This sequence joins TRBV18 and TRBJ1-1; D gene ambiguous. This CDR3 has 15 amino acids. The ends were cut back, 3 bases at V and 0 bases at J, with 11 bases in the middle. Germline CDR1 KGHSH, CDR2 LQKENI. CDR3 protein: CASSPRTAMNTEAFF. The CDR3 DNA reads TGTGCCAGCTCACCCAGGACGGCTATGAACACTGAAGCTTTCTTT. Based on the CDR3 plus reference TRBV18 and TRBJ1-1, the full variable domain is NAGVMQNPRHLVRRRGQEARLRCSPMKGHSHVYWYRQLPEEGLKFMVYLQKENIIDESGMPKERFSAEFPKEGPSILRIQQVVRGDSAAYFCASSPRTAMNTEAFFGQGTRLTVV.

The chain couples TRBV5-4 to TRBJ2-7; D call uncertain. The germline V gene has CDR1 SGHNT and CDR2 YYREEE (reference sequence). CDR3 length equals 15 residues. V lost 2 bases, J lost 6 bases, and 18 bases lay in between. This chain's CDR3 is CASSFGQVLLTEQYF. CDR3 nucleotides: TGTGCCAGCAGCTTCGGGCAGGTCCTCCTGACCGAGCAGTACTTC.

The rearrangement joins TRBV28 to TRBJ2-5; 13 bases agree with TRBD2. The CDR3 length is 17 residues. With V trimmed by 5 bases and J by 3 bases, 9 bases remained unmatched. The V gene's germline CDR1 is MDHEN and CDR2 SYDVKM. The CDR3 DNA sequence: TGTGCCAGCAGTCTCGGACTAGCGGGAGCAGCTAAAGAGACCCAGTACTTC. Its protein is CASSLGLAGAAKETQYF. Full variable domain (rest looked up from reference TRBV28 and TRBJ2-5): DVKVTQSSRYLVKRTGEKVFLECVQDMDHENMFWYRQDPGLGLRLIYFSYDVKMKEKGDIPEGYSVSREKKERFSLILESASTNQTSMYLCASSLGLAGAAKETQYFGPGTRLLVL.

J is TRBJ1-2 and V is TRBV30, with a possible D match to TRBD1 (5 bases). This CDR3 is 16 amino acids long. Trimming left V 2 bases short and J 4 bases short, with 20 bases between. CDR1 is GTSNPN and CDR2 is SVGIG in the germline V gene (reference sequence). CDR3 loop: CAWSPDIEGDGYGYTF. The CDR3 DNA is TGTGCCTGGAGTCCTGATATAGAAGGGGACGGCTATGGCTACACCTTC.

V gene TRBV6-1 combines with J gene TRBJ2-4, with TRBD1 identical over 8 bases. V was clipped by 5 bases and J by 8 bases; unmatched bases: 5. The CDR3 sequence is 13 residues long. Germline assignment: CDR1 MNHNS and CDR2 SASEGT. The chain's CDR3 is CASSMDREDIQYF. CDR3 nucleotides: TGTGCCAGCAGTATGGACAGGGAGGACATTCAGTACTTC.

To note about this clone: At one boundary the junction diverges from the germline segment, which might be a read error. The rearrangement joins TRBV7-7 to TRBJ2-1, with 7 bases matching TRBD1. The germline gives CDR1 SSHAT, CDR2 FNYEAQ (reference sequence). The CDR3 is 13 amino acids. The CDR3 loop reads CASSSGTVNEQFF. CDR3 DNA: TGTGCTAGCAGCTCGGGGACAGTCAATGAGCAGTTCTTC.

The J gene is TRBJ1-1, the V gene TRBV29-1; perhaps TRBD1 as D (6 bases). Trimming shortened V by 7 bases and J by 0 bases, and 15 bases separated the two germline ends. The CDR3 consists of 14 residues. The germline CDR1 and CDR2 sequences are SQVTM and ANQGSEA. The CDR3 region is CSGGSRGLNTEAFF. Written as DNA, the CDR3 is TGCAGCGGCGGGTCCAGGGGATTGAACACTGAAGCTTTCTTT.

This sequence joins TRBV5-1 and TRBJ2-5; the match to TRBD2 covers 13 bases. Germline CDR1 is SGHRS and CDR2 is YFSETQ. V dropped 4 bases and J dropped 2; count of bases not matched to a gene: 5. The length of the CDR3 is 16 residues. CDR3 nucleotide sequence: TGCGCCAGCAGCCAAGGACTAGCGGGAGCTCAAGAGACCCAGTACTTC. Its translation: CASSQGLAGAQETQYF.

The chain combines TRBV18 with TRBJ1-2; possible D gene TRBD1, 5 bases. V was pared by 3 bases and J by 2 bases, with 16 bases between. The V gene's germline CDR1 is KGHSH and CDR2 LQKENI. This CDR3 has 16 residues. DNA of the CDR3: TGTGCCAGCTCACCCGCCGGGCCCGGGGGGAACTATGGCTACACCTTC. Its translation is CASSPAGPGGNYGYTF.

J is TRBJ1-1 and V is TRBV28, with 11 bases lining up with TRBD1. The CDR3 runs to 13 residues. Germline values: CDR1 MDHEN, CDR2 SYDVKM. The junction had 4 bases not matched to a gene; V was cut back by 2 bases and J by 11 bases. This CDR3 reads CASSLGGQGDAFF. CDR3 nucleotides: TGTGCCAGCAGTTTAGGGGGACAGGGGGATGCTTTCTTT.

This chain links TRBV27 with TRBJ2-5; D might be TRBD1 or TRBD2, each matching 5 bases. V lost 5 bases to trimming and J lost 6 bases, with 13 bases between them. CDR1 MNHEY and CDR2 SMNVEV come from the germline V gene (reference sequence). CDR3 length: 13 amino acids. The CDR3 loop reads CASSPGLKQTQYF. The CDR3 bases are TGTGCCAGCAGTCCGGGGCTTAAACAGACCCAGTACTTC.

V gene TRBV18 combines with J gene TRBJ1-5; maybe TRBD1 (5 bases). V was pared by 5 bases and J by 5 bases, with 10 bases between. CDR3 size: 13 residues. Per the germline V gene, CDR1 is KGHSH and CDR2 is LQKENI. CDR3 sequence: CASSSSRDQPQHF. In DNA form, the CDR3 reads TGTGCCAGCTCATCTAGCAGGGATCAGCCCCAGCATTTT.

CDR3 DNA sequence: TGTGCCAGCAGCGTTTCCACAGGGGGGACCGGGGAGCTGTTTTTT. This translates into CASSVSTGGTGELFF. The chain links TRBV9 to TRBJ2-2; TRBD1 aligns across 8 bases. Losses at the gene ends were 2 bases for V and 5 bases for J; bases not matched to a gene: 5. CDR3 length equals 15 residues. Germline-derived CDR1 and CDR2 are SGDLS and YYNGEE.

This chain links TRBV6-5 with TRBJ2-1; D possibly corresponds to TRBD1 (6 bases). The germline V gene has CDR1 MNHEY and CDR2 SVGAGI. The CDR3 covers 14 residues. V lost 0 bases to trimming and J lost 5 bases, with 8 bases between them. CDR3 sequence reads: CASSYSRTDNEQFF. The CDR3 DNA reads TGTGCCAGCAGTTACTCGAGGACAGACAATGAGCAGTTCTTC.

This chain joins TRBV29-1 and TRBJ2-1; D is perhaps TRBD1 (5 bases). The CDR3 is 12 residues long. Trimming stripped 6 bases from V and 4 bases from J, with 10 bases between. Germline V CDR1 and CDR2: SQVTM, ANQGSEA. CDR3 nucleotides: TGCAGCGTCAAAGGGGCTTACAATGAGCAGTTCTTC. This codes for CSVKGAYNEQFF.

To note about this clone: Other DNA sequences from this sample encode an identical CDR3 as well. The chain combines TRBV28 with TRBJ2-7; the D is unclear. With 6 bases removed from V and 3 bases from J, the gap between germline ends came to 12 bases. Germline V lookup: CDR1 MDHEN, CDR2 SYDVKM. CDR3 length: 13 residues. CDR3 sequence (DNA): TGTGCCAGCAGCTCCGGGTCCGGCTACGAGCAGTACTTC. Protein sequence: CASSSGSGYEQYF.